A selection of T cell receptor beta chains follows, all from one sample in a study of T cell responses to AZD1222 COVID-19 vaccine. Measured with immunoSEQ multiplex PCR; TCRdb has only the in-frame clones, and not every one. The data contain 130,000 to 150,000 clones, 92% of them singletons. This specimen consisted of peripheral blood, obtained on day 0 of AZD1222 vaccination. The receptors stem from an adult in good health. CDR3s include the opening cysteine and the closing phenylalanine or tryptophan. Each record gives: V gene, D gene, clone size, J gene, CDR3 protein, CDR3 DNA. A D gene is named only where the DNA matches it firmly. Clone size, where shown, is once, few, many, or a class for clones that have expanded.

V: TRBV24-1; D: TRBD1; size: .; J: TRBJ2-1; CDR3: CATSDPGQGASEQFF; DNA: TGTGCCACCAGTGACCCGGGACAGGGGGCAAGTGAGCAGTTCTTC
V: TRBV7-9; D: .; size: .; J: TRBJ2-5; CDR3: CASSSNLSGETQYF; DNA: TGTGCCAGCAGCTCGAACCTCTCCGGAGAGACCCAGTACTTC
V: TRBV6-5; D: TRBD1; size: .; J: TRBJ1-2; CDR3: CASSFTGDGYTF; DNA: TGTGCCAGCAGTTTTACAGGGGACGGCTACACCTTC
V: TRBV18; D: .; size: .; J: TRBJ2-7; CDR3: CASSGGAGLYEQYF; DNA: TGTGCCAGCTCGGGGGGCGCGGGTCTCTACGAGCAGTACTTC
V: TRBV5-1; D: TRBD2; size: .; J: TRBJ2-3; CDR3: CASSLEAGGQGDTQYF; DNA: TGCGCCAGCAGCTTGGAGGCGGGGGGGCAGGGAGATACGCAGTATTTT
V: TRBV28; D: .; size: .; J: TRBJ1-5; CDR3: CASSSIQANQPQHF; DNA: TGTGCCAGCAGTTCAATCCAGGCTAATCAGCCCCAGCATTTT
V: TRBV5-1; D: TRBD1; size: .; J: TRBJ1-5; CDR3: CASSFQGGNQPQHF; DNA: TGCGCCAGCAGCTTCCAGGGGGGCAATCAGCCCCAGCATTTT
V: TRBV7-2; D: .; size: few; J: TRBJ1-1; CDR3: CASSLGPFYEAFF; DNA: TGTGCCAGCAGCTTAGGGCCCTTCTATGAAGCTTTCTTT
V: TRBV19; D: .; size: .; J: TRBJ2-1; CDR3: CASSSSGPGSEQFF; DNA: TGTGCCAGTAGTTCCTCGGGCCCCGGATCTGAGCAGTTCTTC
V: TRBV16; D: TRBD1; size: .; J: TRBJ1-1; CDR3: CASSRRDRGSGTEAFF; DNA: TGTGCCAGCAGCCGCCGGGACAGGGGGTCGGGCACTGAAGCTTTCTTT
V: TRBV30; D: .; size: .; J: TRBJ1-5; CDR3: CAWSLGGGQPQHF; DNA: TGTGCCTGGAGCCTCGGGGGTGGTCAGCCCCAGCATTTT
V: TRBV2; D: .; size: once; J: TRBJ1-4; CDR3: CASSAVRGDEKLFF; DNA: TGTGCCAGCAGTGCGGTCAGGGGTGACGAAAAACTGTTTTTT
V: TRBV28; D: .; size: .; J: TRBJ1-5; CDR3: CASRTGPYLSQPQHF; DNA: TGTGCCAGCAGGACCGGGCCTTACCTCAGTCAGCCCCAGCATTTT
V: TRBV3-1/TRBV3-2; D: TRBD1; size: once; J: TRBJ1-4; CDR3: CASSHRQGDEKLFF; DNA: TGTGCCAGCAGCCACCGACAGGGTGATGAAAAACTGTTTTTT
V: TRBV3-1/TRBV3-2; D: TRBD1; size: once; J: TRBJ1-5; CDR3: CASSPPRPGGISSNQPQHF; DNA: TGTGCCAGCAGCCCACCCCGTCCAGGGGGAATCTCGAGCAATCAGCCCCAGCATTTT
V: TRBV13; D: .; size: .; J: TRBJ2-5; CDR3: CASSVGGAATTQYF; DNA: TGTGCCAGCAGTGTGGGGGGGGCCGCAACGACCCAGTACTTC
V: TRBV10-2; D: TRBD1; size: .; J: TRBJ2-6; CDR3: CASTKGALGANVLTF; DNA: TGCGCCAGCACTAAGGGGGCGCTTGGGGCCAACGTCCTGACTTTC
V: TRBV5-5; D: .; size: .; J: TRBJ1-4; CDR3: CASSLQWQRGEKLFF; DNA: TGTGCCAGCAGCCTCCAGTGGCAAAGGGGTGAAAAACTGTTTTTT
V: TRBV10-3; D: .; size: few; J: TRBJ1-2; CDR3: CAISGSRQSDGYTF; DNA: TGTGCCATCAGTGGGTCTCGGCAGAGTGATGGCTACACCTTC
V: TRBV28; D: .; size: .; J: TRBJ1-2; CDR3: CASSQGGLSGYTF; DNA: TGTGCCAGCAGCCAAGGGGGTTTAAGTGGCTACACCTTC
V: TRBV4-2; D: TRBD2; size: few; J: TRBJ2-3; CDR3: CASSQDRGLASFRNTDTQYF; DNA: TGTGCCAGCAGCCAAGATAGGGGACTAGCAAGCTTTCGTAACACAGATACGCAGTATTTT
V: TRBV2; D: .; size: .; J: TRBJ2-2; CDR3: CASSERAVTNTGELFF; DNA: TGTGCCAGCAGTGAGCGGGCGGTCACGAACACCGGGGAGCTGTTTTTT
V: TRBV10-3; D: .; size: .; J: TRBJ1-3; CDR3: CATRGGLTSGNTIYF; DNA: TGTGCCACCCGGGGGGGGCTCACCTCTGGAAACACCATATATTTT
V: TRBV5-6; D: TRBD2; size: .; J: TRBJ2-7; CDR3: CASREAGTSGYEQYF; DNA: TGTGCCAGCAGGGAAGCCGGGACTAGCGGCTACGAGCAGTACTTC
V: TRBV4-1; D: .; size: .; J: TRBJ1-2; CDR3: CASSQDRDRASYGYTF; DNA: TGCGCCAGCAGCCAAGATCGGGACCGAGCCTCCTATGGCTACACCTTC
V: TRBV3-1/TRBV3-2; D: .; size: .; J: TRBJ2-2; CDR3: CASSQDVYSGPGELFF; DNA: TGTGCCAGCAGCCAAGATGTTTATTCCGGCCCCGGGGAGCTGTTTTTT
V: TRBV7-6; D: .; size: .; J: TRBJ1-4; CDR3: CASSPSVQGGEKLFF; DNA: TGTGCCAGCAGCCCCTCGGTACAGGGCGGAGAAAAACTGTTTTTT
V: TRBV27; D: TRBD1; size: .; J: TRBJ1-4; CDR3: CASGQGAFGNEKLFF; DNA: TGTGCCAGCGGCCAGGGGGCGTTCGGTAATGAAAAACTGTTTTTT
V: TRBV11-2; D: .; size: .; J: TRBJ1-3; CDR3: CASSSTTDGNTIYF; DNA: TGTGCCAGCAGCTCAACGACCGACGGAAACACCATATATTTT
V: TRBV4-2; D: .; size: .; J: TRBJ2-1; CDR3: CASSQDPLASDEQFF; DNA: TGTGCCAGCAGCCAAGATCCTCTAGCTAGTGATGAGCAGTTCTTC
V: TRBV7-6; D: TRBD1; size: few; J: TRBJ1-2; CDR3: CASSLRDRGLYTF; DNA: TGTGCCAGCAGCCTTAGGGACAGGGGGCTCTACACCTTC
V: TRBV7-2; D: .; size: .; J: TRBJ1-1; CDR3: CASSRQSNTEAFF; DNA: TGTGCCAGCAGCCGCCAATCGAACACTGAAGCTTTCTTT
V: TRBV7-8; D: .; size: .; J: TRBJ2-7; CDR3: CASSQDRSYEQYF; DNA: TGTGCCAGCAGCCAAGACAGGTCCTACGAGCAGTACTTC